This TCR beta chain appears in the sequencing data of a study of blood T cell repertoires in COVID-19. The CDR3 loop spans 13 amino acids. V shed 6 bases and J shed 5 bases, with 11 bases lying between them. Germline V lookup: CDR1 MNHEY, CDR2 SVGAGI. TCRdb's table, derived via immunoSEQ multiplex PCR, lists solely in-frame clones and lacks some. The profile covers approximately 70,000 clones, with around nine tenths appearing a single time and around 1.2% taken by the ten largest. The sequencing sample was made of peripheral blood. This receptor was obtained from a woman in her fifties or sixties with acute or convalescent COVID-19. The gene calls are TRBV6-5 and TRBJ1-5; no firm D call. The CDR3 nucleotides are TGTGCCAGCAGGACGACTGTCGATCAGCCCCAGCATTTT. It is translated as CASRTTVDQPQHF.